The next 30 T cell receptor beta chains were all read from a single sample in a study of radiation and T cells in renal cell carcinoma. Regarding time point: blood 4 weeks post-SBRT, at nephrectomy. Sample treatment: 15 Gy SBRT to primary tumor, nephrectomy 4 weeks later. The method was immunoSEQ multiplex PCR; TCRdb's version includes in-frame clones alone and lacks a portion of them. Of 40,000 to 50,000 clones in the sample, 82% are singletons; the top ten hold roughly 30%. Here the sequenced sample was blood, taken from a patient whose treatment included radiotherapy and nephrectomy. These receptors were taken from a woman in her seventies with renal cell carcinoma.

The genes are TRBV7-8 and TRBJ1-1; tentative D call: TRBD1 (6 bases). V was trimmed by 5 bases and J by 4 bases, leaving 14 bases between them. Germline CDR1 SGHVS, CDR2 FQNEAQ. The CDR3 has 14 residues. The CDR3 sequence is CASSRGVRGTEAFF. DNA for the CDR3: TGTGCCAGCAGCCGAGGGGTCAGGGGCACTGAAGCTTTCTTT. The whole variable domain, filled in from reference TRBV7-8 and TRBJ1-1, reads GAGVSQSPRYKVAKRGQDVALRCDPISGHVSLFWYQQALGQGPEFLTYFQNEAQLDKSGLPSDRFFAERPEGSVSTLKIQRTQQEDSAVYLCASSRGVRGTEAFFGQGTRLTVV.

The genes are TRBV14 and TRBJ1-1, with D uncertain. Between the trimmed V and J ends, which lost 3 bases and 1 base, there was a span of 6 bases. This CDR3 region has 13 residues. Germline-derived CDR1 and CDR2 are SGHDN and FVKESK. CDR3: CASSQGANTEAFF. CDR3 sequence (DNA): TGTGCCAGCAGCCAGGGTGCGAACACTGAAGCTTTCTTT.

This chain connects TRBV6-5 to TRBJ1-4; 9 nucleotides agree with TRBD1. The CDR3 loop spans 15 amino acids. Germline CDR1 and CDR2: MNHEY and SVGAGI. V shed 2 bases, J shed 6 bases, and the junction held 4 bases outside the gene matches. The CDR3 sequence: CASSYRTGEDEKLFF. CDR3 DNA: TGTGCCAGCAGTTACAGGACAGGGGAGGATGAAAAACTGTTTTTT.

The rearrangement joins TRBV19 to TRBJ2-1, with D possibly matching TRBD2 (5 bases). The CDR3 length is 14 residues. Trimming pared 0 bases from V and 9 bases from J, leaving 12 bases between. Germline V gives CDR1 LNHDA, CDR2 SQIVND (reference sequence). The CDR3 is CASSIDRSGGEQFF. The CDR3, as DNA: TGTGCCAGTAGTATAGATCGCAGCGGTGGTGAGCAGTTCTTC.

J is TRBJ2-3 and V is TRBV11-2; a possible D gene is TRBD1 (5 bases). CDR1 and CDR2 from the germline V gene are SGHAT and FQNNGV. The CDR3 runs to 17 residues. V gave up 5 bases and J gave up 2 bases, with 20 bases separating them. CDR3 sequence reads: CASSPRHRTGATDTQYF. CDR3 sequence (DNA): TGTGCCAGCAGCCCACGGCACCGAACTGGGGCCACAGATACGCAGTATTTT. The full variable domain, with the rest looked up from reference TRBV11-2 and TRBJ2-3, is EAGVAQSPRYKIIEKRQSVAFWCNPISGHATLYWYQQILGQGPKLLIQFQNNGVVDDSQLPKDRFSAERLKGVDSTLKIQPAKLEDSAVYLCASSPRHRTGATDTQYFGPGTRLTVL.

The chain couples TRBV4-1 to TRBJ2-7; unclear D gene. The CDR3 spans 14 residues. The germline V gene has CDR1 MGHRA and CDR2 YSYEKL. V was pared by 0 bases and J by 5 bases, with 11 bases between. The CDR3: CASSQDSGHNEQYF. The CDR3 DNA reads as TGCGCCAGCAGCCAAGATTCAGGCCACAACGAGCAGTACTTC.

The CDR3 is CASRPGGGGNEQYF. Written as DNA, the CDR3 is TGTGCCAGCAGACCCGGAGGAGGGGGCAACGAGCAGTACTTC. The rearrangement links TRBV27 to TRBJ2-7, with D tentatively TRBD1 (7 bases). The V end lost 6 bases, the J end lost 5 bases, and 17 bases lay between the germline ends. This CDR3 region has 14 residues. The germline gives CDR1 MNHEY, CDR2 SMNVEV (reference sequence).

The CDR3 loop reads CASRSGDYSNQPQHF. For the CDR3, the DNA is TGTGCCAGTAGGTCAGGGGATTATAGCAATCAGCCCCAGCATTTT. V is TRBV19 and J is TRBJ1-5; perhaps TRBD1 as D (6 bases). Germline V gene lookup returns CDR1 LNHDA and CDR2 SQIVND (reference sequence). V was cut by 6 bases and J by 0 bases, with 12 bases left in between. There are 15 residues in the CDR3.

V gene TRBV5-8 combines with J gene TRBJ2-7; D call uncertain. The ends were cut back, 0 bases at V and 5 bases at J, with 6 bases in the middle. Germline lookup yields CDR1 SGHTS and CDR2 YDEGEE. This CDR3 has 12 amino acids. CDR3 residues: CASSLAYHEQYF. CDR3 nucleotide sequence: TGTGCCAGCAGCTTGGCCTACCACGAGCAGTACTTC.

The chain recombines TRBV4-2 with TRBJ2-7, with 11 nucleotides matching TRBD2. Germline-derived CDR1 and CDR2 are LGHNA and YNFKEQ. The CDR3 covers 16 residues. V gave up 0 bases and J gave up 4 bases; unmatched junction bases: 5. This chain's CDR3 is CASSQDLAGGPYEQYF. CDR3 bases: TGTGCCAGCAGCCAAGATCTAGCGGGGGGTCCGTACGAGCAGTACTTC.

This clone was counted once. The V call is TRBV7-2, the J call TRBJ1-6, with D hard to call. CDR1 is SGHTA, CDR2 FQGNSA, per germline. The CDR3 runs 16 residues. Trimming took 8 bases from V and 5 from J, leaving 19 bases between them. The CDR3 loop reads CASHFFGVSNNSPLHF. The CDR3 DNA reads TGTGCCAGCCACTTCTTTGGTGTGTCCAATAATTCACCCCTCCACTTT.

The V and J genes are TRBV5-5 and TRBJ1-2; a weak D match, TRBD1 (5 bases). The ends were cut back, 3 bases at V and 2 bases at J, with 26 bases in the middle. Germline V gives CDR1 SGHKS, CDR2 YYEKEE (reference sequence). The CDR3 runs 19 residues. CDR3 amino acids: CASSSLDRTRGGTNYGYTF. The CDR3 DNA reads TGTGCCAGCAGCTCCCTTGATCGCACGCGTGGGGGGACCAACTATGGCTACACCTTC.

This clone was observed a handful of times. V is TRBV10-3 and J is TRBJ1-1; 8 positions match TRBD1. CDR3 length: 14 amino acids. Germline V gene sequence: CDR1 ENHRY, CDR2 SYGVKD. J lost 5 bases, V lost 6 bases, and 8 bases had no gene match. The CDR3 protein is CAISYGQGGTEAFF. Written as DNA, the CDR3 is TGTGCCATCAGCTACGGACAGGGAGGAACTGAAGCTTTCTTT.

The chain joins TRBV9 to TRBJ2-3, with a possible D match to TRBD1 (5 bases). This CDR3 has 16 residues. CDR1 is SGDLS, CDR2 YYNGEE, per germline. V was pared by 0 bases and J by 4 bases, with 15 bases between. CDR3 DNA: TGTGCCAGCAGCGTAGAAGGCGCAGGGTTTTCAGATACGCAGTATTTT. Translated: CASSVEGAGFSDTQYF. Variable domain in full (rest from reference TRBV9 and TRBJ2-3): DSGVTQTPKHLITATGQRVTLRCSPRSGDLSVYWYQQSLDQGLQFLIQYYNGEERAKGNILERFSAQQFPDLHSELNLSSLELGDSALYFCASSVEGAGFSDTQYFGPGTRLTVL.

Only one count was recorded for this clone. This chain connects TRBV7-9 to TRBJ2-1; 9 bases match TRBD2. CDR3 length equals 16 residues. The junction had 10 bases not matched to a gene; V was cut back by 5 bases and J by 5 bases. Per the germline V gene, CDR1 is SEHNR and CDR2 is FQNEAQ (reference sequence). The CDR3 region has the DNA TGTGCCAGCAGCCCAATTTTAGCGGGAGAGGACAATGAGCAGTTCTTC. Its translation is CASSPILAGEDNEQFF.

This clone was observed a few times. The genes are TRBV5-6 and TRBJ2-7, with D unresolved. Trimming took 0 bases from V and 4 from J, leaving 2 bases between them. In germline, CDR1 is SGHDT, CDR2 YYEEEE. CDR3 size: 11 residues. Here the CDR3 DNA reads TGTGCCAGCAGCTTGGATTACGAGCAGTACTTC. This translates into CASSLDYEQYF.

A single count supports this clone. V and J are TRBV6-6 and TRBJ2-1; 8 nucleotides align to TRBD2. Unmatched junction bases numbered 6, after V lost 0 bases and J lost 8 bases. The CDR3 has 15 amino acids. Germline V gene lookup returns CDR1 MNHNY and CDR2 SVGAGI (reference sequence). The CDR3 reads CASSYSAGGSDEQFF. CDR3 coding DNA: TGTGCCAGCAGTTACTCCGCGGGAGGTTCGGATGAGCAGTTCTTC.

This chain uses TRBV14 with TRBJ2-2; D gene unclear. CDR3 length: 13 amino acids. V shed 4 bases and J shed 8 bases, with 11 bases lying between them. Germline values: CDR1 SGHDN, CDR2 FVKESK. The CDR3 is CASSPRTSGELFF. The CDR3, as DNA: TGTGCCAGCAGCCCCCGGACGTCGGGGGAGCTGTTTTTT. The whole variable domain, remainder taken from reference TRBV14 and TRBJ2-2, is EAGVTQFPSHSVIEKGQTVTLRCDPISGHDNLYWYRRVMGKEIKFLLHFVKESKQDESGMPNNRFLAERTGGTYSTLKVQPAELEDSGVYFCASSPRTSGELFFGEGSRLTVL.

This chain links TRBV6-6 with TRBJ2-7; TRBD1 might be the D (6 bases). The CDR3 is 14 amino acids. V was pared by 5 bases and J by 0 bases, with 11 bases between. Germline CDR1 reads MNHNY; CDR2 reads SVGAGI (reference sequence). The CDR3 sequence: CASSPQDSSYEQYF. The CDR3 bases are TGTGCCAGCAGTCCTCAGGACAGCTCCTACGAGCAGTACTTC.

The CDR3 loop is CASSPWGATYEQYF. CDR3 bases: TGTGCCAGCAGCCCGTGGGGGGCGACCTACGAGCAGTACTTC. The rearrangement uses TRBV7-2 and TRBJ2-7, with D perhaps being TRBD1 or TRBD2 (6 bases each). In germline, CDR1 is SGHTA, CDR2 FQGNSA. The CDR3 sequence is 14 residues long. Between the trimmed V and J ends, which lost 5 bases and 2 bases, there was a span of 13 bases.

The chain combines TRBV6-5 with TRBJ2-1; no reliable D call. Trimming left V 8 bases short and J 8 bases short, with 22 bases between. This CDR3 is built from 15 residues. The germline V gene encodes CDR1 MNHEY and CDR2 SVGAGI. CDR3 region: CASSQGIGSSDEQFF. The CDR3 nucleotides are TGTGCCAGCTCCCAAGGTATAGGGTCTTCAGATGAGCAGTTCTTC.

The chain has TRBV4-1 and TRBJ2-7; TRBD2 aligns across 10 bases. Trimming cost V 6 bases and J 7 bases; bases outside gene matches: 6. This CDR3 contains 13 residues. Germline lookup yields CDR1 MGHRA and CDR2 YSYEKL. CDR3 nucleotides: TGCGCCAGCAGTCTAGCGGGGGCCCGGGAGCAGTACTTC. It yields the protein CASSLAGAREQYF.

The chain uses TRBV7-2 and TRBJ1-2; D uncertain. The CDR3 loop spans 14 amino acids. Trimming left V 5 bases short and J 2 bases short, with 12 bases between. Germline-derived CDR1 and CDR2 are SGHTA and FQGNSA. CDR3 in DNA: TGTGCCAGCAGCCTCGATGCGGACAACTATGGCTACACCTTC. This encodes CASSLDADNYGYTF.

The V and J genes are TRBV7-9 and TRBJ2-1; no clear D gene. The germline V gene has CDR1 SEHNR and CDR2 FQNEAQ (reference sequence). This CDR3 spans 18 amino acids. Trimming took 5 bases from V and 0 from J, leaving 20 bases between them. The CDR3 DNA sequence: TGTGCCAGCAGCCTGCGTGTAGGGCTTAAGAGCTCCTACAATGAGCAGTTCTTC. This gives the protein CASSLRVGLKSSYNEQFF.

The genes are TRBV5-1 and TRBJ1-2; 7 nucleotides line up with TRBD1. Germline assignment: CDR1 SGHRS and CDR2 YFSETQ. The CDR3 loop spans 14 amino acids. V lost 4 bases and J lost 3; bases outside the gene matches: 6. This CDR3 reads CASSRTGTDYGYTF. The CDR3 DNA is TGCGCCAGCAGCCGTACCGGGACAGACTATGGCTACACCTTC.

The chain is built from TRBV7-6 and TRBJ1-1; 7 positions match TRBD1. The CDR3 contains 14 residues. In germline, CDR1 is SGHVS, CDR2 FNYEAQ. V was clipped by 1 base and J by 2 bases; unmatched bases: 1. The CDR3 sequence is CASSLGQGNTEAFF. The CDR3 DNA reads TGTGCCAGCAGCTTAGGACAGGGAAACACTGAAGCTTTCTTT. The entire variable domain, with the rest obtained from reference TRBV7-6 and TRBJ1-1, is as follows: GAGVSQSPRYKVTKRGQDVALRCDPISGHVSLYWYRQALGQGPEFLTYFNYEAQQDKSGLPNDRFSAERPEGSISTLTIQRTEQRDSAMYRCASSLGQGNTEAFFGQGTRLTVV.

This clone was picked up one time. The rearrangement joins TRBV6-6 to TRBJ2-7, with a tentative D call TRBD1 (6 bases). CDR3 length: 14 residues. Per the germline V gene, CDR1 is MNHNY and CDR2 is SVGAGI (reference sequence). Trimming shortened V by 4 bases and J by 2 bases, and 12 bases separated the two germline ends. CDR3 region: CASSSGTKAYEQYF. The DNA for the CDR3 is TGTGCCAGCAGTTCCGGGACAAAAGCCTACGAGCAGTACTTC.

The rearrangement uses TRBV6-1 and TRBJ2-1, with 12 bases matching TRBD2. Trimming removed 6 bases from V and 4 bases from J; junction bases left unmatched: 4. The germline CDR1 and CDR2 sequences are MNHNS and SASEGT. The CDR3 runs 15 residues. The CDR3 DNA sequence: TGTGCCAGCAGCCGGACTAGCGGGATATACAATGAGCAGTTCTTC. Translation: CASSRTSGIYNEQFF.

This clone appeared once. The J gene is TRBJ1-6, the V gene TRBV2; 7 bases are shared with TRBD1. The junction had 6 bases not matched to a gene; V was cut back by 5 bases and J by 8 bases. Germline V gene data show CDR1 as SNHLY and CDR2 as FYNNEI. The CDR3 spans 14 residues. The CDR3 coding sequence is TGTGCCAGCAGTCTTAGGCAGGGGGATTCACCCCTCCACTTT. Protein product: CASSLRQGDSPLHF.

The count of this clone is one. V gene TRBV12-5 combines with J gene TRBJ2-3; D gene uncertain. CDR1 is LGHNT, CDR2 FRNRAP, per germline. V was shortened by 4 bases and J by 3 bases, with 8 bases between the two germline ends. The CDR3 has 13 amino acids. The CDR3 loop reads CASGSGKTDTQYF. CDR3 DNA: TGTGCTAGTGGTTCGGGTAAGACAGATACGCAGTATTTT.